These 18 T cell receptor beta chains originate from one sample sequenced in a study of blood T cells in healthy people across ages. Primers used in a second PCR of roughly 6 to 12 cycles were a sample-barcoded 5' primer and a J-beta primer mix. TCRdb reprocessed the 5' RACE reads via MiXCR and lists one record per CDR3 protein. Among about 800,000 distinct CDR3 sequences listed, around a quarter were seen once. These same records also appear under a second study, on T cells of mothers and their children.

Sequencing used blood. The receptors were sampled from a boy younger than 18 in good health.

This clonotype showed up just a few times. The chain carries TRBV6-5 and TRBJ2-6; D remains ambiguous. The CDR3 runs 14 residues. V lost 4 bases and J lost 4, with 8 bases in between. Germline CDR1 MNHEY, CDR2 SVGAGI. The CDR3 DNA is TGTGCCAGCAGTTCATCCATGGGGGCCAACGTCCTGACTTTC. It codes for CASSSSMGANVLTF.

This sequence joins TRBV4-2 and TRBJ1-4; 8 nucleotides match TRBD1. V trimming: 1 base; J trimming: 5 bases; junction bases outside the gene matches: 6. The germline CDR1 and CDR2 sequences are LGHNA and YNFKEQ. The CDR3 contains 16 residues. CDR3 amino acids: CASSQAFGQGNEKLFF. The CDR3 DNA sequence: TGTGCCAGCAGCCAAGCTTTCGGACAGGGAAATGAAAAACTGTTTTTT.

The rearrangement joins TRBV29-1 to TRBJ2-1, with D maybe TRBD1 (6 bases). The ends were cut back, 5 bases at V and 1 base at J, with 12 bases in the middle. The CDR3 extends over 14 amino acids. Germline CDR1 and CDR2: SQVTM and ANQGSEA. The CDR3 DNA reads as TGCAGCGTTCTTGAGCAGGGGTCCTACAATGAGCAGTTCTTC. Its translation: CSVLEQGSYNEQFF.

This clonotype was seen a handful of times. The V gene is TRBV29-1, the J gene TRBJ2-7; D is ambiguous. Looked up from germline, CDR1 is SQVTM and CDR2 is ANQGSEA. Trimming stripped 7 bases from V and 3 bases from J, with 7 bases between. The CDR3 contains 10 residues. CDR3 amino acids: CSALNYEQYF. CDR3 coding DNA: TGCAGCGCCTTGAACTACGAGCAGTACTTC.

As DNA, the CDR3 is TGCGCCAGCACGCGGCTAGCGGGATCCTACGAGCAGTACTTC. It specifies CASTRLAGSYEQYF. The V and J genes are TRBV10-2 and TRBJ2-7; TRBD2 matches at 9 bases. The ends lost 7 bases at V and 1 base at J; junction bases unmatched: 5. Germline V gene lookup returns CDR1 WSHSY and CDR2 SAAADI. The CDR3 sequence is 14 residues long.

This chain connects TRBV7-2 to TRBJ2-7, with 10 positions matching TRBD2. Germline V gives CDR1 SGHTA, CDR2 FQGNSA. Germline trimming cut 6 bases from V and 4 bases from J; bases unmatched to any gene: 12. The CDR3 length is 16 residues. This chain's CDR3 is CASRQSLAGDVYEQYF. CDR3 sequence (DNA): TGTGCCAGCAGACAAAGTCTAGCGGGAGACGTTTACGAGCAGTACTTC. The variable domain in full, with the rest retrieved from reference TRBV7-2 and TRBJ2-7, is GAGVSQSPSNKVTEKGKDVELRCDPISGHTALYWYRQSLGQGLEFLIYFQGNSAPDKSGLPSDRFSAERTGGSVSTLTIQRTQQEDSAVYLCASRQSLAGDVYEQYFGPGTRLTVT.

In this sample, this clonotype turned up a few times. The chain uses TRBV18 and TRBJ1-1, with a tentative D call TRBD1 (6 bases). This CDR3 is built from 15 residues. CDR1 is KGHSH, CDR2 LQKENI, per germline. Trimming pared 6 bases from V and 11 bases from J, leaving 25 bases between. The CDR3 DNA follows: TGTGCCAGCTCCCGCCCATCCCGGACAGTACGATTCGCTTTCTTT. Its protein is CASSRPSRTVRFAFF.

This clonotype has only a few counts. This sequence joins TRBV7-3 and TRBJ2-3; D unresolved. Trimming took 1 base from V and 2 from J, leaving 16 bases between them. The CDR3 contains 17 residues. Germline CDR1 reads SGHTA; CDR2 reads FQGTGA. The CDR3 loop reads CASSLKQDGPYTDTQYF. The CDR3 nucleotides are TGTGCCAGCAGCTTAAAGCAGGACGGGCCCTACACAGATACGCAGTATTTT.

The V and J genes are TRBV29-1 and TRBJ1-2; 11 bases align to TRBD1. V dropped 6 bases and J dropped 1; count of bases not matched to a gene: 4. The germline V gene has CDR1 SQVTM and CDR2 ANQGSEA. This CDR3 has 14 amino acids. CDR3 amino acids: CSVAGTGGNYGYTF. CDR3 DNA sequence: TGCAGCGTCGCCGGGACAGGGGGTAACTATGGCTACACCTTC.

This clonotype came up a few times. CDR3 bases: TGCAGCGTGACGATCGGGACAGGGTTTGATCAGCCCCAGCATTTT. It is translated as CSVTIGTGFDQPQHF. This rearrangement joins TRBV29-1 to TRBJ1-5; 9 bases align to TRBD1. The germline V gene encodes CDR1 SQVTM and CDR2 ANQGSEA. V shed 6 bases and J 5 bases; nucleotides not matched to a gene: 11. The CDR3 consists of 15 residues.

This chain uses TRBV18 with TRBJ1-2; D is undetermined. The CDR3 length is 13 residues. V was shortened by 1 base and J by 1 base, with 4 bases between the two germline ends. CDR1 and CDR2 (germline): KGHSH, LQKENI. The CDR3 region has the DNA TGTGCCAGCTCACCACTAGATAACTATGGCTACACCTTC. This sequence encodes CASSPLDNYGYTF.

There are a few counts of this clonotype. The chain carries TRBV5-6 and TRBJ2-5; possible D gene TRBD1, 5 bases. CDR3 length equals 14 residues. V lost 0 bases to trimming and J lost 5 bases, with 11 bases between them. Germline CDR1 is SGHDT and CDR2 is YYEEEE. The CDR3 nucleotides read TGTGCCAGCAGCTTGGCCTCGTGGGGCGAGACCCAGTACTTC. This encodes CASSLASWGETQYF.

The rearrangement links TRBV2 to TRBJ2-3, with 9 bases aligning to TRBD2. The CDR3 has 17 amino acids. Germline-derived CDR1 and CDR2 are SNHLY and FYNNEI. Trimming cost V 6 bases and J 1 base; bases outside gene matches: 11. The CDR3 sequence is CASRANAGTSRTDTQYF. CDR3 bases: TGTGCCAGCAGGGCAAACGCCGGGACTAGCCGCACAGATACGCAGTATTTT.

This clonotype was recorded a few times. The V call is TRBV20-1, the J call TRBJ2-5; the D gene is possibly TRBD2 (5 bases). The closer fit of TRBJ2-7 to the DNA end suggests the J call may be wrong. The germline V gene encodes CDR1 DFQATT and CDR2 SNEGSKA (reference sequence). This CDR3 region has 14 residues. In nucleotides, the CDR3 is TGCAGTGCTAGCCCCGGGATCCAAACATACGAGCAGTACTTC. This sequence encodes CSASPGIQTYEQYF.

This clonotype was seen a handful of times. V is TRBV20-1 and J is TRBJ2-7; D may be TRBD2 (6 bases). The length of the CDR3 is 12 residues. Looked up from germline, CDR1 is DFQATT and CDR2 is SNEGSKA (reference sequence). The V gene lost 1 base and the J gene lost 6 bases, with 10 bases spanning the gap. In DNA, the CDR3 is TGCAGTGCTAGAGGTTGGGGGGTCGAGCAGTACTTC. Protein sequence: CSARGWGVEQYF.

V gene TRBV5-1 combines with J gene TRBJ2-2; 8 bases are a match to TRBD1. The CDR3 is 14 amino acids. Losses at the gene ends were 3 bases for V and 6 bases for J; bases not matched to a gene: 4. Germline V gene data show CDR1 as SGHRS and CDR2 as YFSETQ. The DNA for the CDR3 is TGCGCCAGCAGCTCACAGGGGGTCCCCGGGGAGCTGTTTTTT. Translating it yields CASSSQGVPGELFF.

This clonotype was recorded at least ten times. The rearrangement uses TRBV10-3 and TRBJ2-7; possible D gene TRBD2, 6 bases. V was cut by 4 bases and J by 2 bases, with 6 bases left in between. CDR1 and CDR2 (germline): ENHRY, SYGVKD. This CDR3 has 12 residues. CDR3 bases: TGTGCCATCAGTGGCGGGACCTACGAGCAGTACTTC. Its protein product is CAISGGTYEQYF.

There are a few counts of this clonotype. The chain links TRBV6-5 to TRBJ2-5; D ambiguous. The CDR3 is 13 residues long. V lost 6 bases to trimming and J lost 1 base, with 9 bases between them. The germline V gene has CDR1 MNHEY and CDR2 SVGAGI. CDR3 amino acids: CASRAEIQETQYF. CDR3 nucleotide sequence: TGTGCCAGCAGGGCAGAGATCCAAGAGACCCAGTACTTC.